These T cell receptor beta chains were read from a single sample in a study of cytomegalovirus exposure and HLA in healthy donors. Sequencing was performed with immunoSEQ multiplex PCR; in TCRdb, only in-frame clones are kept and a portion is missing. This sample's table has around 100,000 clones. The sequencing input was PBMCs. The receptors originated from a man aged 35 to 55 in good health and CMV-seropositive. CDR3s include the opening cysteine and the closing phenylalanine or tryptophan. D genes are given only for firm matches.

V gene: TRBV18
D gene: TRBD2
J gene: TRBJ2-3
CDR3 protein: CASSPPAGGGTQYF
CDR3 DNA: TGTGCCAGCTCACCCCCGGCGGGGGGCGGCACGCAGTATTTT

V gene: TRBV27
D gene: TRBD1
J gene: TRBJ1-4
CDR3 protein: CASSLHGTGGAWGEKLFF
CDR3 DNA: TGTGCCAGCAGTTTACACGGGACAGGGGGCGCTTGGGGTGAAAAACTGTTTTTT

V gene: TRBV15
D gene: TRBD2
J gene: TRBJ2-7
CDR3 protein: CATSRGGSSYEQYF
CDR3 DNA: TGTGCCACCAGCAGAGGCGGGAGCTCCTACGAGCAGTACTTC

V gene: TRBV27
D gene: TRBD2
J gene: TRBJ2-7
CDR3 protein: CASSRAGGGYEQYF
CDR3 DNA: TGTGCCAGCAGTCGCGCTGGCGGGGGCTACGAGCAGTACTTC

V gene: TRBV18
D gene: -
J gene: TRBJ2-3
CDR3 protein: CASSLYTDTQYF
CDR3 DNA: TGTGCCAGCTCGCTCTACACAGATACGCAGTATTTT

V gene: TRBV7-9
D gene: -
J gene: TRBJ2-3
CDR3 protein: CASSPVRSGTDTQYF
CDR3 DNA: TGTGCCAGCAGCCCAGTGAGGAGTGGGACAGATACGCAGTATTTT

V gene: TRBV7-8
D gene: TRBD1
J gene: TRBJ2-7
CDR3 protein: CASTVRQGPSYEQYF
CDR3 DNA: TGTGCCAGCACCGTGCGACAGGGGCCCTCCTACGAGCAGTACTTC

V gene: TRBV28
D gene: -
J gene: TRBJ2-6
CDR3 protein: CASTLGGGANVLTF
CDR3 DNA: TGTGCCAGCACCTTAGGAGGCGGGGCCAACGTCCTGACTTTC

V gene: TRBV2
D gene: TRBD2
J gene: TRBJ2-2
CDR3 protein: CASSEGLAGGGTGELFF
CDR3 DNA: TGTGCCAGCAGTGAAGGGCTTGCGGGAGGGGGGACCGGGGAGCTGTTTTTT

V gene: TRBV28
D gene: TRBD2
J gene: TRBJ2-7
CDR3 protein: CASSSNSGRAYEQYF
CDR3 DNA: TGTGCCAGCAGTTCCAATAGCGGGAGGGCCTACGAGCAGTACTTC

V gene: TRBV19
D gene: TRBD1
J gene: TRBJ1-4
CDR3 protein: CASSLSGGIEKLFF
CDR3 DNA: TGTGCCAGTAGTCTGTCAGGGGGCATCGAAAAACTGTTTTTT

V gene: TRBV6-5
D gene: TRBD1
J gene: TRBJ1-4
CDR3 protein: CASSYSMDRGGEKLFF
CDR3 DNA: TGTGCCAGCAGTTACTCGATGGACAGGGGCGGTGAAAAACTGTTTTTT

V gene: TRBV19
D gene: -
J gene: TRBJ2-7
CDR3 protein: CASTEQPGHKQYF
CDR3 DNA: TGTGCCAGTACCGAACAGCCGGGACACAAGCAGTACTTC

V gene: TRBV29-1
D gene: -
J gene: TRBJ2-7
CDR3 protein: CSVEDNYEQYF
CDR3 DNA: TGCAGCGTTGAAGATAACTACGAGCAGTACTTC

V gene: TRBV5-6
D gene: TRBD1
J gene: TRBJ1-4
CDR3 protein: CASSLRGQGARRELFF
CDR3 DNA: TGTGCCAGCAGCTTACGGGGACAGGGGGCGCGGAGGGAACTGTTTTTT

V gene: TRBV5-5
D gene: TRBD2
J gene: TRBJ2-7
CDR3 protein: CASSGGLAVSYEQYF
CDR3 DNA: TGTGCCAGCAGCGGGGGACTAGCTGTCTCCTACGAGCAGTACTTC

V gene: TRBV5-1
D gene: -
J gene: TRBJ2-5
CDR3 protein: CASKNTDTQETQYF
CDR3 DNA: TGCGCCAGCAAAAACACGGACACCCAAGAGACCCAGTACTTC

V gene: TRBV4-2
D gene: -
J gene: TRBJ2-2
CDR3 protein: CASSQDRSQSAGELFF
CDR3 DNA: TGTGCCAGCAGCCAAGATAGATCCCAGAGCGCCGGGGAGCTGTTTTTT

V gene: TRBV6-5
D gene: TRBD1
J gene: TRBJ1-1
CDR3 protein: CASSYRGDRVEAFF
CDR3 DNA: TGTGCCAGCAGCTACAGGGGGGACAGGGTAGAAGCTTTCTTT

V gene: TRBV13
D gene: -
J gene: TRBJ2-5
CDR3 protein: CARGLAGKETQYF
CDR3 DNA: TGTGCCAGGGGGTTGGCGGGAAAAGAGACCCAGTACTTC

V gene: TRBV7-2
D gene: TRBD2
J gene: TRBJ2-1
CDR3 protein: CASSLSGSSYNEQFF
CDR3 DNA: TGTGCCAGCAGCCTAAGCGGGAGTTCCTACAATGAGCAGTTCTTC

V gene: TRBV5-1
D gene: -
J gene: TRBJ2-2
CDR3 protein: CASSARSSQNTGELFF
CDR3 DNA: TGCGCCAGCAGCGCGAGGTCCTCTCAGAACACCGGGGAGCTGTTTTTT